These 25 T cell receptor beta chains originate from one sample sequenced in a study of blood T cell repertoires in COVID-19. Libraries were prepared by immunoSEQ multiplex PCR; TCRdb keeps only in-frame clonotypes and omits some of them. This table has 150,000 or so clones, approximately 86% appearing once. What was sequenced was peripheral blood. Source of these receptors: a woman between 65 and 79 years old with COVID-19, enrolled during active disease.

The chain employs TRBV5-1 and TRBJ1-5, with 7 bases lining up with TRBD1. CDR1 and CDR2 (germline): SGHRS, YFSETQ. This CDR3 is built from 14 residues. The ends lost 2 bases at V and 4 bases at J; junction bases unmatched: 3. The CDR3 loop is CASSFTTGNQPQHF. The CDR3 nucleotides are TGCGCCAGCAGCTTCACGACAGGGAATCAGCCCCAGCATTTT.

The chain carries TRBV30 and TRBJ1-3; unclear D gene. Germline V CDR1 and CDR2: GTSNPN, SVGIG (reference sequence). Trimming took 4 bases from V and 4 from J, leaving 5 bases between them. CDR3 length equals 11 residues. The CDR3 loop reads CAWTGGNTIYF. CDR3 coding DNA: TGTGCCTGGACAGGCGGAAACACCATATATTTT.

V is TRBV5-1 and J is TRBJ2-5; maybe TRBD2 (5 bases). The CDR3 is 13 residues long. V was clipped by 3 bases and J by 5 bases, with 11 bases between them. Germline values: CDR1 SGHRS, CDR2 YFSETQ. CDR3 nucleotide sequence: TGCGCCAGCAGCTATCCGGGATCTGAGACCCAGTACTTC. Translating it yields CASSYPGSETQYF.

CDR3 protein: CASSLGLADVTEQFF. For the CDR3, the DNA is TGTGCCAGCAGCTTGGGACTAGCGGACGTTACTGAGCAGTTCTTC. This chain links TRBV5-4 with TRBJ2-1; 9 bases line up with TRBD2. The CDR3 contains 15 residues. Germline CDR1 reads SGHNT; CDR2 reads YYREEE (reference sequence). J lost 9 bases, V lost 0 bases, and 7 bases had no gene match.

The chain is built from TRBV28 and TRBJ2-7, with D perhaps matching TRBD1 (6 bases). The CDR3 length is 14 residues. Germline-derived CDR1 and CDR2 are MDHEN and SYDVKM. Trimming took off 8 bases at V and 5 bases at J, with 19 bases between the two ends. CDR3 region: CASSGTPLRNEQYF. The DNA for the CDR3 is TGTGCCAGCTCCGGGACACCTCTTAGGAACGAGCAGTACTTC. The entire variable domain, with the rest obtained from reference TRBV28 and TRBJ2-7, is as follows: DVKVTQSSRYLVKRTGEKVFLECVQDMDHENMFWYRQDPGLGLRLIYFSYDVKMKEKGDIPEGYSVSREKKERFSLILESASTNQTSMYLCASSGTPLRNEQYFGPGTRLTVT.

This clone has a single count. The chain employs TRBV15 and TRBJ1-2, with TRBD1 as a possible D gene (5 bases). Germline V gene lookup returns CDR1 LNHNV and CDR2 YYDKDF (reference sequence). CDR3 length equals 13 residues. V shed 1 base and J shed 6 bases, with 9 bases lying between them. DNA of the CDR3: TGTGCCACCAGCAGAGGGGGGGAGGATGGCTACACCTTC. This sequence encodes CATSRGGEDGYTF.

The chain employs TRBV28 and TRBJ2-7, with D possibly being TRBD1 (5 bases). Germline-derived CDR1 and CDR2 are MDHEN and SYDVKM. The ends were cut back, 3 bases at V and 6 bases at J, with 12 bases in the middle. This CDR3 is 13 amino acids long. The CDR3 sequence: CASSFPGRVEQYF. The DNA of the CDR3 is TGTGCCAGCAGTTTCCCAGGCAGGGTCGAGCAGTACTTC.

The chain uses TRBV5-1 and TRBJ1-1, with no clear D. Trimming took 5 bases from V and 4 from J, leaving 9 bases between them. The CDR3 is 12 residues long. Germline V gene data show CDR1 as SGHRS and CDR2 as YFSETQ. Here the CDR3 DNA reads TGCGCCAGCAGTTCGGGAGGCACTGAAGCTTTCTTT. As protein: CASSSGGTEAFF.

V gene TRBV15 combines with J gene TRBJ2-5; D unresolved. The CDR3 is 12 residues long. The ends were cut back, 0 bases at V and 4 bases at J, with 3 bases in the middle. Germline V CDR1 and CDR2: LNHNV, YYDKDF (reference sequence). CDR3 sequence reads: CATSRDRETQYF. CDR3 nucleotide sequence: TGTGCCACCAGCAGAGATAGAGAGACCCAGTACTTC.

The chain has TRBV19 and TRBJ1-2; weak D call: TRBD1 (6 bases). Trimming took off 3 bases at V and 4 bases at J, with 21 bases between the two ends. Germline V CDR1 and CDR2: LNHDA, SQIVND (reference sequence). CDR3 length equals 17 residues. The CDR3 spells CASSISRGADFVYGYTF. The CDR3 DNA is TGTGCCAGTAGTATTTCCAGGGGAGCGGATTTTGTCTATGGCTACACCTTC.

This chain connects TRBV5-1 to TRBJ1-5; no definite D call. Per germline, CDR1 SGHRS and CDR2 YFSETQ. The CDR3 is 15 residues long. V was clipped by 4 bases and J by 0 bases, with 11 bases between them. The CDR3 protein is CASSPGVNSNQPQHF. The CDR3 bases are TGCGCCAGCAGCCCCGGGGTCAATAGCAATCAGCCCCAGCATTTT.

The gene calls are TRBV12-5 and TRBJ1-2; no clear D gene. Germline CDR1 and CDR2: LGHNT and FRNRAP. The germline V and J ends were trimmed by 3 bases and 7 bases, with 18 bases remaining between them. The CDR3 covers 15 residues. The CDR3 DNA reads as TGTGCTAGTGGTTTCCTATCCGAGACGGGAGTTGGCTACACCTTC. Amino acid sequence: CASGFLSETGVGYTF.

The chain joins TRBV2 to TRBJ1-2, with TRBD1 matching over 7 bases. The CDR3 is 11 residues long. Trimming at V came to 6 bases and at J to 8 bases, leaving 3 bases not matched to a gene. The germline CDR1 and CDR2 sequences are SNHLY and FYNNEI. This CDR3 is CASRQGSGYTF. For the CDR3, the DNA is TGTGCCAGCAGACAGGGGAGCGGCTACACCTTC.

The chain has TRBV6-5 and TRBJ1-1; D is unresolved. V lost 2 bases to trimming and J lost 3 bases, with 7 bases between them. Germline V CDR1 and CDR2: MNHEY, SVGAGI. The CDR3 length is 13 residues. The CDR3 protein is CASSYATDTEAFF. CDR3 sequence (DNA): TGTGCCAGCAGTTACGCCACAGACACTGAAGCTTTCTTT.

The V gene is TRBV3-1 (or the pseudogene TRBV3-2), the J gene TRBJ2-7; weak D call: TRBD1 (5 bases). The V end was cut by 3 bases, the J end by 3 bases, with 12 bases between. Per germline, CDR1 LGHDT and CDR2 YNNKEL (reference sequence). This CDR3 has 14 residues. The CDR3 region is CASSHFGQGYEQYF. The CDR3 region has the DNA TGTGCCAGCAGCCACTTTGGGCAGGGCTACGAGCAGTACTTC.

The V and J genes are TRBV6-1 and TRBJ1-4, with 7 bases fitting TRBD1. The trim removed 2 bases at V and 0 bases at J, leaving 9 bases unmatched. Germline V CDR1 and CDR2: MNHNS, SASEGT. The CDR3 is made up of 18 amino acids. This chain's CDR3 is CASSEPLGQFATNEKLFF. The CDR3, as DNA: TGTGCCAGCAGTGAACCCCTGGGACAGTTCGCAACTAATGAAAAACTGTTTTTT.

The chain carries TRBV11-3 and TRBJ2-1; TRBD1 might be the D (6 bases). This CDR3 is 14 amino acids long. Per germline, CDR1 SGHNT and CDR2 YENEEA. Between the trimmed V and J ends, which lost 3 bases and 9 bases, there was a span of 15 bases. Here the CDR3 DNA reads TGTGCCAGCAGCTTGGGCACAGGGCGAGTTGAGCAGTTCTTC. It specifies CASSLGTGRVEQFF.

The chain couples TRBV5-1 to TRBJ1-2; the match to TRBD1 covers 7 bases. The CDR3 extends over 15 amino acids. The ends lost 0 bases at V and 3 bases at J; junction bases unmatched: 5. Germline V gene lookup returns CDR1 SGHRS and CDR2 YFSETQ. Written as DNA, the CDR3 is TGCGCCAGCAGCTTGGCCGACAGGGCGGACTATGGCTACACCTTC. Amino acids: CASSLADRADYGYTF. Variable domain in full (rest from reference TRBV5-1 and TRBJ1-2): KAGVTQTPRYLIKTRGQQVTLSCSPISGHRSVSWYQQTPGQGLQFLFEYFSETQRNKGNFPGRFSGRQFSNSRSEMNVSTLELGDSALYLCASSLADRADYGYTFGSGTRLTVV.

The chain recombines TRBV11-3 with TRBJ2-7, with 9 bases matching TRBD2. The trim removed 5 bases at V and 1 base at J, leaving 3 bases unmatched. The CDR3 is made up of 14 amino acids. The germline CDR1 and CDR2 sequences are SGHNT and YENEEA. In DNA, the CDR3 is TGTGCCAGCAGCGTGACTAGCGGTTCCTACGAGCAGTACTTC. This encodes CASSVTSGSYEQYF.

The table lists this clone with a count of one. This chain connects TRBV6-1 to TRBJ2-3, with a tentative D call TRBD1 (5 bases). Trimming left V 3 bases short and J 2 bases short, with 12 bases between. The CDR3 runs to 15 residues. Germline V gene sequence: CDR1 MNHNS, CDR2 SASEGT. The CDR3 spells CASSDLQGVTDTQYF. CDR3 DNA: TGTGCCAGCAGTGATCTTCAGGGCGTCACAGATACGCAGTATTTT.

This chain uses TRBV19 with TRBJ2-4; D is perhaps TRBD1 (5 bases). Germline CDR1 and CDR2: LNHDA and SQIVND (reference sequence). The CDR3 loop spans 12 amino acids. V was trimmed by 10 bases and J by 6 bases, leaving 13 bases between them. The CDR3 sequence is CATSGLGNIQYF. In DNA, the CDR3 is TGTGCCACCTCAGGGTTGGGAAACATTCAGTACTTC.

The chain is built from TRBV12-3 or TRBV12-4 and TRBJ1-2, with 11 bases aligning to TRBD1. V was clipped by 3 bases and J by 12 bases; unmatched bases: 6. This CDR3 is 13 amino acids long. The CDR3 sequence: CASSFGTGGYHTF. In DNA form, the CDR3 reads TGTGCCAGCAGTTTCGGGACAGGGGGATACCACACCTTC.

The chain is built from TRBV19 and TRBJ1-1; TRBD1 aligns across 7 bases. CDR3 size: 15 residues. Germline lookup yields CDR1 LNHDA and CDR2 SQIVND (reference sequence). V lost 5 bases, J lost 10 bases, and 16 bases stayed unmatched. CDR3: CASSPPGQTQGRAFF. DNA of the CDR3: TGTGCCAGTAGTCCTCCGGGACAGACTCAAGGTAGAGCTTTCTTT.

This clone occurred once. The CDR3 spells CASSDWSAGAGGYTF. Written as DNA, the CDR3 is TGTGCCAGCAGTGATTGGTCGGCAGGGGCGGGTGGCTACACCTTC. The gene calls are TRBV2 and TRBJ1-2, with D tentatively TRBD1 (6 bases). This CDR3 is 15 amino acids long. V dropped 3 bases and J dropped 7 bases, with 18 bases sitting between them. The germline CDR1 and CDR2 sequences are SNHLY and FYNNEI.

V is TRBV6-2 or TRBV6-3 and J is TRBJ2-5; no reliable D call. The CDR3 sequence is 16 residues long. The V end was cut by 2 bases, the J end by 4 bases, with 17 bases between. Germline V gives CDR1 MNHEY, CDR2 SVGEGT. The CDR3 sequence: CASSYPNTPSGETQYF. CDR3 DNA sequence: TGTGCCAGCAGTTACCCTAATACCCCATCCGGAGAGACCCAGTACTTC.